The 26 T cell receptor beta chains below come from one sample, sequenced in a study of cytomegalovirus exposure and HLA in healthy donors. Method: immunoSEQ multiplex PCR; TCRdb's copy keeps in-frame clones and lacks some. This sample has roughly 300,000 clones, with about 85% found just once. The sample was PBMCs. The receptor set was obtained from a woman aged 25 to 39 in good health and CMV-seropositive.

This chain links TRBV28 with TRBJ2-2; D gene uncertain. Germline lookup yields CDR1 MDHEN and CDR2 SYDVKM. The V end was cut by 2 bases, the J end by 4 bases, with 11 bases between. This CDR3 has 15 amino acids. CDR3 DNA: TGTGCCAGCAGTTTACGGCAGACCATCACCGGGGAGCTGTTTTTT. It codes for CASSLRQTITGELFF.

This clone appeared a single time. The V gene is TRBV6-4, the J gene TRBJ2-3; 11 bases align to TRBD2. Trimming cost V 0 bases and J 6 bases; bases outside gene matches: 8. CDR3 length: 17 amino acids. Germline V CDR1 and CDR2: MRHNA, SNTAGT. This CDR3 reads CASSDSAASGRRDTQYF. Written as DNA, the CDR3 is TGTGCCAGCAGTGACTCTGCGGCTAGCGGGAGGCGGGATACGCAGTATTTT.

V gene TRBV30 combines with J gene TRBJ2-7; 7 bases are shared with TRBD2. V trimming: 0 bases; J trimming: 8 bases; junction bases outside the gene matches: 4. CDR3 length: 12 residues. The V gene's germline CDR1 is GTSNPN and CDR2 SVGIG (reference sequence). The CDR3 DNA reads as TGTGCCTGGAGTGTAGCGGGGATCAAGCAGTACTTC. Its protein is CAWSVAGIKQYF.

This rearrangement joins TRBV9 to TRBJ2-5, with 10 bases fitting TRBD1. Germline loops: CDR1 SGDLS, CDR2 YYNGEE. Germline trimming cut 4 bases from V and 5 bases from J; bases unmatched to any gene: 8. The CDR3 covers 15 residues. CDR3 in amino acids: CASSIAGTGDETQYF. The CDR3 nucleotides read TGTGCCAGCAGCATAGCCGGGACAGGGGATGAGACCCAGTACTTC.

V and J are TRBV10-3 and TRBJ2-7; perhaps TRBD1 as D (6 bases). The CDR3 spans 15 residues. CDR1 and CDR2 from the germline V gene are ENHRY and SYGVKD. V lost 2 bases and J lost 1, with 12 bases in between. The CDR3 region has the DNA TGTGCCATCAGTGAGGCAGGGGATAGATCCTACGAGCAGTACTTC. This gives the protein CAISEAGDRSYEQYF.

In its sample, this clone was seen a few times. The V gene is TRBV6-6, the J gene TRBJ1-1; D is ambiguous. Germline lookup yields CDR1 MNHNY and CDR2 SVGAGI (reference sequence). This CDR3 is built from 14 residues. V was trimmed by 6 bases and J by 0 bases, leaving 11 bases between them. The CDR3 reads CASSLGGMNTEAFF. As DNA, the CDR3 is TGTGCCAGCAGCCTCGGCGGGATGAACACTGAAGCTTTCTTT.

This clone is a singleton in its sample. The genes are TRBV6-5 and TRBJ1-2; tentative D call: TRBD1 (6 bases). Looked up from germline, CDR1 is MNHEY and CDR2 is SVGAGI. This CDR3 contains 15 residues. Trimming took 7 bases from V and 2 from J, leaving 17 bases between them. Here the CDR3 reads CASTFAGTNNYGYTF. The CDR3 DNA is TGTGCCAGCACCTTCGCCGGGACAAACAACTATGGCTACACCTTC.

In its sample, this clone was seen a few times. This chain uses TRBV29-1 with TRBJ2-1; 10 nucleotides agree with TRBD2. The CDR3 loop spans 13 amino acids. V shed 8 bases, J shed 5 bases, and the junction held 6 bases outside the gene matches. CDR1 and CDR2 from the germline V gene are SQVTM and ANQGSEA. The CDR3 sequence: CSLSGRVHNEQFF. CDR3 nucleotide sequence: TGCAGCCTGAGCGGGAGGGTCCACAATGAGCAGTTCTTC.

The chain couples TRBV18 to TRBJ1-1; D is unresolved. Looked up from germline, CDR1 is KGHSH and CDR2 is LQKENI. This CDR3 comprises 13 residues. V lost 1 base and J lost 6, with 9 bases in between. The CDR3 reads CASSPQGFAEAFF. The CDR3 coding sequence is TGTGCCAGCTCACCACAGGGTTTTGCTGAAGCTTTCTTT.

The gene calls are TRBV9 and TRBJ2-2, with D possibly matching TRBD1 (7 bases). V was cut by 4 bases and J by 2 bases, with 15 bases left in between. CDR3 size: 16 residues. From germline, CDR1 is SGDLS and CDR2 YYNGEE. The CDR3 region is CASSSQGGVNTGELFF. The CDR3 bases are TGTGCCAGCAGCTCCCAGGGGGGAGTTAACACCGGGGAGCTGTTTTTT.

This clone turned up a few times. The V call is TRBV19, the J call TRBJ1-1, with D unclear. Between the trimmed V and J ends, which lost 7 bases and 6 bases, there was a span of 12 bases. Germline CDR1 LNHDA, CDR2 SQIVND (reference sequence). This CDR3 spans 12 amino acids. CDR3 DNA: TGTGCCAGTACCGTGGGTATTTCTGAAGCTTTCTTT. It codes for CASTVGISEAFF.

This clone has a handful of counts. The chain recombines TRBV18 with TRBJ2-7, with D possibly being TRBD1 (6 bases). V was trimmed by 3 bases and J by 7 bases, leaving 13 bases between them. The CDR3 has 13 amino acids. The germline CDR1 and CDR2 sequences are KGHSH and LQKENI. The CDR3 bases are TGTGCCAGCTCACCTCTGGACAGTAAAGAGCAGTACTTC. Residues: CASSPLDSKEQYF.

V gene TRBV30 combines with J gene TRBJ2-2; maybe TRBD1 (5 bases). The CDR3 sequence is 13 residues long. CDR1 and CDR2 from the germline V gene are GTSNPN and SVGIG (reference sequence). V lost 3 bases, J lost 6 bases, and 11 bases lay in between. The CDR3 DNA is TGTGCCTGGAGCCTTCTAGGGGCCGGGGAGCTGTTTTTT. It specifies CAWSLLGAGELFF.

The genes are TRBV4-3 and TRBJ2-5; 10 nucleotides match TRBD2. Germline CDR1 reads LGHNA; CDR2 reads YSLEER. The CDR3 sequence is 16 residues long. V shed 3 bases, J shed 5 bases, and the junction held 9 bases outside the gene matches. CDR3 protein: CASSQAGTSVSETQYF. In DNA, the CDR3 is TGCGCCAGCAGCCAGGCCGGGACTAGCGTTTCTGAGACCCAGTACTTC.

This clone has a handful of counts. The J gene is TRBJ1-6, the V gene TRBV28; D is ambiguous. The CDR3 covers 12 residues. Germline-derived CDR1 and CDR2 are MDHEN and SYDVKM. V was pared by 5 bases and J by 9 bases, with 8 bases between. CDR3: CASSVLSSPLHF. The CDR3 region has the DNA TGTGCCAGCAGTGTTCTGAGTTCACCCCTCCACTTT.

In DNA form, the CDR3 reads TGTGCCAGCAGTCTATTCCTAGGGGGTGGGTCACCCCTCCACTTT. Its translation: CASSLFLGGGSPLHF. J is TRBJ1-6 and V is TRBV28, with TRBD1 as a possible D gene (6 bases). V was clipped by 5 bases and J by 10 bases, with 18 bases between them. The germline V gene encodes CDR1 MDHEN and CDR2 SYDVKM. This CDR3 is built from 15 residues.

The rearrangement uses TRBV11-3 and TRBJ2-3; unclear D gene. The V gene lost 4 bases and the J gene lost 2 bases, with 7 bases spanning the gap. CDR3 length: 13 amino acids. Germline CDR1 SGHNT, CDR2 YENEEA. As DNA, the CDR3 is TGTGCCAGCAGCTCCCCGAACACAGATACGCAGTATTTT. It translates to CASSSPNTDTQYF.

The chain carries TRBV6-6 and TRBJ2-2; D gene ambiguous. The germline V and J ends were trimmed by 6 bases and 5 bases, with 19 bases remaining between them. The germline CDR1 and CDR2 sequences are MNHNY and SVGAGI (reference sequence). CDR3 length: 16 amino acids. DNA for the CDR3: TGTGCCAGCAGCCCCCTGGCAGCCTTCTTGACCGGGGAGCTGTTTTTT. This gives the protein CASSPLAAFLTGELFF.

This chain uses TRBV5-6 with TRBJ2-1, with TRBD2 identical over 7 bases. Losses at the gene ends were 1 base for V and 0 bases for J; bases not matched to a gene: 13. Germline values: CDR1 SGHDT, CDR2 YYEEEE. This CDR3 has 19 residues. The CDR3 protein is CASSLWLRTRKSSYNEQFF. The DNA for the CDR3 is TGTGCCAGCAGCTTGTGGTTGAGGACTAGGAAAAGCTCCTACAATGAGCAGTTCTTC.

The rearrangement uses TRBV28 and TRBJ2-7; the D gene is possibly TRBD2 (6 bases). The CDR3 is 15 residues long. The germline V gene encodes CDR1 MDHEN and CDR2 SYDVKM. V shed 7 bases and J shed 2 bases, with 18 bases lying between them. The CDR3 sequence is CASTNGIGLPYEQYF. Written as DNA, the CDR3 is TGTGCCAGCACCAATGGGATTGGACTACCCTACGAGCAGTACTTC.

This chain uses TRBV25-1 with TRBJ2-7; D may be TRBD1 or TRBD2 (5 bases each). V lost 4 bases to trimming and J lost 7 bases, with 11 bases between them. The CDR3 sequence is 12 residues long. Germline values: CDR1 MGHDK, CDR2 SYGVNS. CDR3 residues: CASSVGAGEQYF. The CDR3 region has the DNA TGTGCCAGCAGTGTCGGGGCAGGGGAGCAGTACTTC.

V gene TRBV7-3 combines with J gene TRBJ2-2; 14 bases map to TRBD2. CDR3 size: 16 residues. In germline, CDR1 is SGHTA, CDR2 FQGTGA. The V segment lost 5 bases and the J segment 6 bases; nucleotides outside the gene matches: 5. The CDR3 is CASSLQGLAGAGELFF. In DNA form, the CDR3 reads TGTGCCAGCAGCCTCCAGGGACTAGCGGGAGCCGGGGAGCTGTTTTTT.

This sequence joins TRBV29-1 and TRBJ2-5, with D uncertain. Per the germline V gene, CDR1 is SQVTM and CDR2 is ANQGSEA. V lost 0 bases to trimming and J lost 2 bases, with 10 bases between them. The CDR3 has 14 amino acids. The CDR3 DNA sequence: TGCAGCGTTGAAGATGGGGTCAGTCAAGAGACCCAGTACTTC. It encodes CSVEDGVSQETQYF.

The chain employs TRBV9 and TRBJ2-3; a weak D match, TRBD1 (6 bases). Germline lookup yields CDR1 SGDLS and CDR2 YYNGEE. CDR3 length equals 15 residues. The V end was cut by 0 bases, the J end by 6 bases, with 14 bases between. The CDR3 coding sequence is TGTGCCAGCAGCGTAGCAGGTACAGGGATGGATACGCAGTATTTT. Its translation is CASSVAGTGMDTQYF.

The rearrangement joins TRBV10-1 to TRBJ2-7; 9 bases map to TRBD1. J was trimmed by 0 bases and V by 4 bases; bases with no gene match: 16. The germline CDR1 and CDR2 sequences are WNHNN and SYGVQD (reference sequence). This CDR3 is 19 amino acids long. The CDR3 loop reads CASSGGEQGANFSSYEQYF. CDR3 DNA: TGCGCCAGCAGTGGGGGGGAACAGGGGGCGAACTTCTCCTCCTACGAGCAGTACTTC.

The CDR3 here is CASSLEAVGGAYEQFF. In DNA form, the CDR3 reads TGTGCCAGCAGCTTAGAGGCGGTAGGGGGCGCCTATGAGCAGTTCTTC. This chain links TRBV7-6 with TRBJ2-1, with 7 bases that match TRBD1. V lost 1 base to trimming and J lost 8 bases; unmatched junction nucleotides: 11. The germline V gene encodes CDR1 SGHVS and CDR2 FNYEAQ. The CDR3 loop spans 16 amino acids.